The next 21 T cell receptor beta chains were all read from a single sample in a study of cytomegalovirus exposure and HLA in healthy donors. The PCR had 60 Vbeta and 13 Jbeta primers. Profiling relied on immunoSEQ multiplex PCR, and the TCRdb table lists in-frame clones only, not all of them. The table lists tens of thousands of clones, about two thirds of them singletons. Input material: PBMCs. Receptor source: a woman aged 50 to 65 in good health and CMV-seropositive.

In this sample, this clone turned up once. The rearrangement joins TRBV27 to TRBJ2-1; 7 positions agree with TRBD2. V lost 2 bases, J lost 4 bases, and 5 bases stayed unmatched. Germline V lookup: CDR1 MNHEY, CDR2 SMNVEV (reference sequence). The CDR3 consists of 15 residues. CDR3 bases: TGTGCCAGCAGTTTAAGCAGCGGGGCGTACAATGAGCAGTTCTTC. The encoded protein is CASSLSSGAYNEQFF.

The chain links TRBV29-1 to TRBJ1-2, with 7 bases identical to TRBD1. There are 13 residues in the CDR3. Trimming removed 4 bases from V and 0 bases from J; junction bases left unmatched: 2. Germline V gives CDR1 SQVTM, CDR2 ANQGSEA. The CDR3 here is CSVGQGANYGYTF. For the CDR3, the DNA is TGCAGCGTTGGACAGGGAGCTAACTATGGCTACACCTTC.

The chain recombines TRBV9 with TRBJ2-7, with 12 positions matching TRBD2. Germline CDR1 is SGDLS and CDR2 is YYNGEE. With V trimmed by 3 bases and J by 6 bases, 10 bases remained unmatched. The CDR3 runs to 16 residues. CDR3 in amino acids: CASSGRLAGVAGEQYF. CDR3 coding DNA: TGTGCCAGCAGCGGGAGACTAGCGGGAGTAGCTGGCGAGCAGTACTTC.

The chain joins TRBV27 to TRBJ2-7; tentative D call: TRBD2 (6 bases). Germline lookup yields CDR1 MNHEY and CDR2 SMNVEV (reference sequence). The V end was cut by 6 bases, the J end by 6 bases, with 15 bases between. The CDR3 covers 13 residues. CDR3 sequence (DNA): TGTGCCAGCAGACTCAATCAGGAGGGCGAGCAGTACTTC. It translates to CASRLNQEGEQYF.

The chain recombines TRBV28 with TRBJ2-4; 7 bases are shared with TRBD1. The CDR3 consists of 13 residues. Trimming cost V 6 bases and J 9 bases; bases outside gene matches: 8. Looked up from germline, CDR1 is MDHEN and CDR2 is SYDVKM. DNA for the CDR3: TGTGCCAGCAGGGGAACAGGGGAGACCATTCAGTACTTC. Protein product: CASRGTGETIQYF.

The chain employs TRBV12-5 and TRBJ1-3, with D unclear. This CDR3 is built from 13 residues. V gave up 1 base and J gave up 11 bases, with 12 bases separating them. Germline V CDR1 and CDR2: LGHNT, FRNRAP. CDR3 nucleotides: TGTGCTAGTGGTTTGGACCCTGGGCTCCCCATATATTTT. This translates into CASGLDPGLPIYF.

This chain joins TRBV6-1 and TRBJ1-2, with 8 bases fitting TRBD1. Germline assignment: CDR1 MNHNS and CDR2 SASEGT. The CDR3 runs 14 residues. V was pared by 7 bases and J by 1 base, with 5 bases of the junction left unmatched. DNA for the CDR3: TGTGCCAGCATTGACAGGGGAAGTAACTATGGCTACACCTTC. This gives the protein CASIDRGSNYGYTF.

The rearrangement joins TRBV28 to TRBJ1-3; possibly TRBD1 for D (5 bases). The CDR3 consists of 16 residues. V lost 5 bases and J lost 0, with 14 bases in between. Germline V CDR1 and CDR2: MDHEN, SYDVKM. CDR3 nucleotides: TGTGCCAGCAGTCCCCCGGGACTGATCTCTGGAAACACCATATATTTT. As protein: CASSPPGLISGNTIYF.

The chain has TRBV6-1 and TRBJ2-7; possible D gene TRBD2, 5 bases. This CDR3 has 15 residues. Deletions cut 2 bases from V and 0 bases from J, with 11 bases between. CDR1 is MNHNS, CDR2 SASEGT, per germline. The CDR3 here is CASSEPGSSSYEQYF. In nucleotides, the CDR3 is TGTGCCAGCAGTGAACCGGGGTCCAGCTCCTACGAGCAGTACTTC.

The chain recombines TRBV5-1 with TRBJ2-1; TRBD2 aligns across 11 bases. J was trimmed by 7 bases and V by 4 bases; bases with no gene match: 7. The germline gives CDR1 SGHRS, CDR2 YFSETQ. CDR3 length equals 15 residues. CDR3 in DNA: TGCGCCAGCAGCACCACTAGCGGGGGTGGGAATGAGCAGTTCTTC. The encoded protein is CASSTTSGGGNEQFF.

This sequence joins TRBV28 and TRBJ2-4; TRBD1 is a possible D gene (6 bases). This CDR3 region has 14 residues. Deletions cut 7 bases from V and 7 bases from J, with 17 bases between. Germline values: CDR1 MDHEN, CDR2 SYDVKM. CDR3 protein: CASTSTGGLNIQYF. DNA for the CDR3: TGTGCCAGCACTTCGACAGGAGGTCTGAACATTCAGTACTTC.

This clone has only a few counts. The genes are TRBV29-1 and TRBJ2-7; 7 positions match TRBD2. J was trimmed by 4 bases and V by 4 bases; bases with no gene match: 10. This CDR3 region has 14 residues. The germline V gene encodes CDR1 SQVTM and CDR2 ANQGSEA. CDR3 in amino acids: CSVAPGGGPYEQYF. CDR3 DNA sequence: TGCAGCGTTGCCCCGGGGGGAGGGCCTTACGAGCAGTACTTC.

The rearrangement joins TRBV10-3 to TRBJ2-1; 12 bases match TRBD1. V trimming: 5 bases; J trimming: 6 bases; junction bases outside the gene matches: 8. The CDR3 loop spans 16 amino acids. Germline CDR1 and CDR2: ENHRY and SYGVKD. CDR3 nucleotides: TGTGCCATCAGTTGGGACAGGGGGCCTAATGGCAATGAGCAGTTCTTC. Translated: CAISWDRGPNGNEQFF.

The gene calls are TRBV2 and TRBJ2-7; D ambiguous. The CDR3 runs to 14 residues. V was clipped by 6 bases and J by 2 bases, with 14 bases between them. Looked up from germline, CDR1 is SNHLY and CDR2 is FYNNEI. The CDR3 coding sequence is TGTGCCAGCAGCGTAGAGTTTTATGCCTACGAGCAGTACTTC. As protein: CASSVEFYAYEQYF. Full variable domain (rest looked up from reference TRBV2 and TRBJ2-7): EPEVTQTPSHQVTQMGQEVILRCVPISNHLYFYWYRQILGQKVEFLVSFYNNEISEKSEIFDDQFSVERPDGSNFTLKIRSTKLEDSAMYFCASSVEFYAYEQYFGPGTRLTVT.

This clone came up a few times. This chain uses TRBV6-4 with TRBJ2-1; the D gene is possibly TRBD2 (6 bases). With 0 bases removed from V and 6 bases from J, the gap between germline ends came to 15 bases. The CDR3 contains 16 residues. Per the germline V gene, CDR1 is MRHNA and CDR2 is SNTAGT. The CDR3 nucleotides are TGTGCCAGCAGTGACTCCTACGGGAGAGGTGTCAATGAGCAGTTCTTC. Amino acids: CASSDSYGRGVNEQFF.

The V call is TRBV10-3, the J call TRBJ1-6, with TRBD1 identical over 9 bases. The ends lost 8 bases at V and 7 bases at J; junction bases unmatched: 3. Looked up from germline, CDR1 is ENHRY and CDR2 is SYGVKD. The CDR3 sequence is 13 residues long. For the CDR3, the DNA is TGTGCCATCCAGGACAGGGGAAATTCACCCCTCCACTTT. This encodes CAIQDRGNSPLHF.

The chain employs TRBV11-3 and TRBJ1-1; D is uncertain. CDR1 SGHNT and CDR2 YENEEA come from the germline V gene. The CDR3 has 12 residues. V was cut by 6 bases and J by 5 bases, with 10 bases left in between. This CDR3 reads CASSLGLTEAFF. The DNA of the CDR3 is TGTGCCAGCAGTCTAGGATTAACTGAAGCTTTCTTT.

Sample share makes this clone medium-sized. The chain is built from TRBV30 and TRBJ2-7; D may be TRBD2 (6 bases). The germline V and J ends were trimmed by 5 bases and 0 bases, with 11 bases remaining between them. Germline lookup yields CDR1 GTSNPN and CDR2 SVGIG (reference sequence). The CDR3 has 13 amino acids. CDR3 sequence reads: CAWWDSSSYEQYF. CDR3 bases: TGTGCCTGGTGGGACTCATCCTCCTACGAGCAGTACTTC.

This chain links TRBV19 with TRBJ2-7; TRBD2 matches 7 bases. J lost 3 bases, V lost 0 bases, and 5 bases had no gene match. Germline V gene data show CDR1 as LNHDA and CDR2 as SQIVND (reference sequence). The CDR3 loop spans 15 amino acids. The CDR3 protein is CASSIDWPSGYEQYF. Written as DNA, the CDR3 is TGTGCCAGTAGTATAGATTGGCCTAGCGGCTACGAGCAGTACTTC.

This chain connects TRBV6-6 to TRBJ2-3, with D maybe TRBD2 (6 bases). CDR1 and CDR2 from the germline V gene are MNHNY and SVGAGI (reference sequence). Trimming took off 6 bases at V and 2 bases at J, with 18 bases between the two ends. The CDR3 has 16 amino acids. CDR3: CASRTSTNANTDTQYF. The CDR3 region has the DNA TGTGCCAGCAGGACTAGTACTAACGCCAACACAGATACGCAGTATTTT.

This clone turned up a few times. The rearrangement uses TRBV5-1 and TRBJ1-1; D possibly corresponds to TRBD1 (5 bases). V lost 5 bases and J 0 bases, leaving 11 bases between the germline ends. CDR1 and CDR2 from the germline V gene are SGHRS and YFSETQ. The CDR3 totals 14 residues. The DNA for the CDR3 is TGCGCCAGCAGGGACACGAAAATGAACACTGAAGCTTTCTTT. Translated, it gives CASRDTKMNTEAFF. Full variable domain (rest looked up from reference TRBV5-1 and TRBJ1-1): KAGVTQTPRYLIKTRGQQVTLSCSPISGHRSVSWYQQTPGQGLQFLFEYFSETQRNKGNFPGRFSGRQFSNSRSEMNVSTLELGDSALYLCASRDTKMNTEAFFGQGTRLTVV.